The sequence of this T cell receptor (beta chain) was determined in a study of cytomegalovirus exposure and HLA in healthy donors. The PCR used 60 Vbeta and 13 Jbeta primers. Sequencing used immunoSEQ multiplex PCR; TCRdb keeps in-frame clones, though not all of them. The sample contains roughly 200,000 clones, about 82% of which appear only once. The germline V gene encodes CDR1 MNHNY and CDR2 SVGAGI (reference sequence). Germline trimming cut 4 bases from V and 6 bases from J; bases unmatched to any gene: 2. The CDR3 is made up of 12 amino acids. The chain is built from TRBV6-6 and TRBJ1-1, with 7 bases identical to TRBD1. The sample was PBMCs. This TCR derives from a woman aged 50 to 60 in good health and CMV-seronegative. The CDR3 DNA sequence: TGTGCCAGCAGTTTTGGACAGGCTGAAGCTTTCTTT. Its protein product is CASSFGQAEAFF.